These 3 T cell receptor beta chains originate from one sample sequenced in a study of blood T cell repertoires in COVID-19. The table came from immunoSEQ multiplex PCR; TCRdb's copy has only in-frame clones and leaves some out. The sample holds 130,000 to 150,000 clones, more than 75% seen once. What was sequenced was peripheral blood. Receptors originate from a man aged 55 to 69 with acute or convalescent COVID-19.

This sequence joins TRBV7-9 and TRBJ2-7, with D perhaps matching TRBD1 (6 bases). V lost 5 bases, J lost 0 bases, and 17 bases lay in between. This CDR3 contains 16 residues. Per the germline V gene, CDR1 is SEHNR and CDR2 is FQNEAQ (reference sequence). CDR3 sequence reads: CASSPRGQTYSYEQYF. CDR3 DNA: TGTGCCAGCAGCCCCCGTGGACAGACCTACTCCTACGAGCAGTACTTC.

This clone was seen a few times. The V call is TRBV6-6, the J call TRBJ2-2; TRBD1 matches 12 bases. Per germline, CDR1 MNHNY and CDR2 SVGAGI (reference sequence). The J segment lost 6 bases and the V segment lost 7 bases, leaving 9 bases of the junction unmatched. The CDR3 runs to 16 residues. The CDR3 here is CASTSGTGGPAGELFF. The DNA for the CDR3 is TGTGCCAGCACCTCGGGGACAGGGGGCCCGGCCGGGGAGCTGTTTTTT.

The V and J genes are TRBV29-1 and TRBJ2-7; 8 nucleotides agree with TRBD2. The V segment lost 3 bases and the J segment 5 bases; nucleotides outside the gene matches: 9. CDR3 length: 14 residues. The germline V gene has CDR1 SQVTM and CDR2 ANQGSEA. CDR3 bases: TGCAGCGTTGACGGGACTAGTAATCCACACGAGCAGTACTTC. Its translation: CSVDGTSNPHEQYF.